These T cell receptor beta chains were read from a single sample in a study of T cell responses to AZD1222 COVID-19 vaccine. Profiled with immunoSEQ multiplex PCR; TCRdb holds only in-frame clones, not every one. The profile shows 90,000 to 150,000 clones, about 90% of them singletons. The source was peripheral blood, collected 28 days after the second AZD1222 dose. Receptor source: an adult who received the AZD1222 COVID-19 vaccine. Both conserved end residues are part of each CDR3. D genes are given only for firm matches. Size is omitted from some rows. Given values are once, few, many or a class for expanded clones.

j_call v_call d_call clone_size cdr3_aa cdr3_nt
TRBJ1-2 TRBV6-1 NA NA CASSEALRNYGYTF TGTGCCAGCAGTGAAGCGCTGCGGAACTATGGCTACACCTTC
TRBJ1-4 TRBV7-8 NA NA CASRGVSTNEKLFF TGTGCCAGCCGCGGGGTTTCAACTAATGAAAAACTGTTTTTT
TRBJ1-5 TRBV19 NA NA CASSIAAGSNQPQHF TGTGCCAGTAGTATAGCGGCAGGGTCAAATCAGCCCCAGCATTTT
TRBJ1-3 TRBV29-1 NA NA CSVGTSGNTIYF TGCAGCGTGGGGACCTCTGGAAACACCATATATTTT
TRBJ1-4 TRBV5-6 TRBD1 NA CASSRQGANEKLFF TGTGCCAGCAGTCGACAGGGGGCTAATGAAAAACTGTTTTTT
TRBJ1-1 TRBV20-1 NA once CSASWTANTEAFF TGCAGTGCTAGTTGGACGGCGAACACTGAAGCTTTCTTT
TRBJ2-2 TRBV24-1 NA NA CATSDPGRELFF TGTGCCACCAGTGACCCGGGGCGGGAGCTGTTTTTT
TRBJ2-5 TRBV6-5 NA NA CASRGPLQETQYF TGTGCCAGCAGAGGACCCCTCCAAGAGACCCAGTACTTC
TRBJ1-4 TRBV5-8 NA NA CASSPGRQTTNEKLFF TGTGCCAGCAGCCCCGGACGGCAAACAACTAATGAAAAACTGTTTTTT
TRBJ1-6 TRBV5-6 NA NA CASSLLTSYNSPLHF TGTGCCAGCAGCTTGCTGACATCCTATAATTCACCCCTCCACTTT
TRBJ1-6 TRBV11-2 TRBD1 NA CASSLEGTGYNSPLHF TGTGCCAGCAGCTTAGAAGGGACAGGGTATAATTCACCCCTCCACTTT
TRBJ2-3 TRBV5-1 NA NA CASSFPSDTQYF TGCGCCAGCAGCTTCCCCTCAGATACGCAGTATTTT
TRBJ1-5 TRBV5-1 TRBD1 NA CASSLGQGRQPQHF TGCGCCAGCAGCTTGGGACAGGGACGTCAGCCCCAGCATTTT
TRBJ1-2 TRBV5-1 NA once CASSGGGNYGYTF TGCGCCAGCAGCGGGGGAGGCAACTATGGCTACACCTTC
TRBJ1-5 TRBV19 NA NA CASSMRQTYSNQPQHF TGTGCCAGTAGTATGAGGCAGACCTATAGCAATCAGCCCCAGCATTTT
TRBJ2-2 TRBV7-3 TRBD1 NA CASSPRDRGTGELFF TGTGCCAGCAGCCCCAGGGACAGGGGAACCGGGGAGCTGTTTTTT
TRBJ2-1 TRBV5-4 TRBD1 once CASSLEGSRGNEQFF TGTGCCAGCAGCTTGGAAGGAAGCAGGGGGAATGAGCAGTTCTTC
TRBJ2-1 TRBV19 NA NA CASSPTTANEQFF TGTGCCAGTAGTCCAACAACCGCCAATGAGCAGTTCTTC
TRBJ1-2 TRBV18 NA NA CASSPDRLYGYTF TGTGCCAGCTCACCAGACAGGCTCTATGGCTACACCTTC
TRBJ1-1 TRBV6-1 NA NA CASSEIQGPTEAFF TGTGCCAGCAGTGAAATTCAGGGGCCCACTGAAGCTTTCTTT
TRBJ2-5 TRBV27 TRBD1 NA CASSSTGGRAETQYF TGTGCCAGCAGTTCCACAGGGGGCCGGGCGGAGACCCAGTACTTC
TRBJ2-3 TRBV3-1/TRBV3-2 TRBD2 NA CASSLPKAGADTQYF TGTGCCAGCAGCCTCCCAAAAGCGGGGGCAGATACGCAGTATTTT
TRBJ2-3 TRBV11-2 NA medium-sized CASSFTDTQYF TGTGCCAGCAGCTTCACAGATACGCAGTATTTT
TRBJ2-5 TRBV7-2 NA NA CASSLDPGGPKTQYF TGTGCCAGCAGCTTAGACCCCGGGGGCCCCAAGACCCAGTACTTC
TRBJ1-2 TRBV19 NA NA CASSLLQNYGYTF TGTGCCAGTAGTCTCCTCCAGAACTATGGCTACACCTTC
TRBJ2-1 TRBV6-5 NA NA CASSYSIGGTEQFF TGTGCCAGCAGTTACTCGATAGGGGGGACAGAGCAGTTCTTC
TRBJ1-5 TRBV7-2 TRBD1 few CASSLAGQVNQPQHF TGTGCCAGCAGCTTAGCGGGACAGGTCAATCAGCCCCAGCATTTT
TRBJ1-2 TRBV7-9 NA NA CASSLLQGPYGYTF TGTGCCAGCAGCTTACTACAGGGACCGTATGGCTACACCTTC
TRBJ1-4 TRBV11-3 NA NA CASSSSSATNEKLFF TGTGCCAGCAGCTCGAGTTCTGCAACTAATGAAAAACTGTTTTTT
TRBJ1-5 TRBV3-1/TRBV3-2 NA NA CASSQGVANGILYSNQPQHF TGTGCCAGCAGCCAAGGAGTCGCGAATGGTATTCTTTATAGCAATCAGCCCCAGCATTTT
TRBJ2-1 TRBV5-1 TRBD2 NA CASSSNGGVVNEQFF TGCGCCAGCAGCTCCAACGGGGGGGTAGTCAATGAGCAGTTCTTC
TRBJ2-1 TRBV5-1 TRBD1 NA CASKGQGDVNEQFF TGCGCCAGCAAGGGACAGGGTGATGTCAATGAGCAGTTCTTC
TRBJ1-1 TRBV4-1 TRBD1 few CASSQDLLQGARLVTEAFF TGCGCCAGCAGCCAAGATCTGTTGCAGGGGGCTCGGCTTGTCACTGAAGCTTTCTTT
TRBJ1-1 TRBV5-6 NA NA CASSLYATTAEAFF TGTGCCAGCAGCTTGTACGCCACGACGGCTGAAGCTTTCTTT
TRBJ1-1 TRBV21-1 NA few CASSNAIGVDNTEAFF TGTGCCAGCAGCAACGCCATCGGGGTAGACAACACTGAAGCTTTCTTT
TRBJ2-3 TRBV3-1/TRBV3-2 NA NA CASSQVVETQYF TGTGCCAGCAGCCAAGTTGTGGAGACGCAGTATTTT
TRBJ1-3 TRBV13 NA NA CASSLVAGSAGNTIYF TGTGCCAGCAGCTTGGTGGCGGGGTCGGCTGGAAACACCATATATTTT
TRBJ1-6 TRBV6-5 NA NA CASRPWTENSPLHF TGTGCCAGCAGACCCTGGACAGAGAATTCACCCCTCCACTTT
TRBJ2-5 TRBV19 NA NA CASSSGDQETQYF TGTGCCAGTAGTAGCGGGGACCAAGAGACCCAGTACTTC
TRBJ1-2 TRBV27 NA few CASSSRVPYGYTF TGTGCCAGCAGTTCCCGGGTACCCTATGGCTACACCTTC
TRBJ2-2 TRBV9 TRBD1 NA CASSVQGGATGELFF TGTGCCAGCAGCGTACAAGGGGGCGCAACCGGGGAGCTGTTTTTT
TRBJ2-1 TRBV5-4 TRBD2 NA CASSFGLAGNNEQFF TGTGCCAGCAGCTTTGGACTAGCGGGGAACAATGAGCAGTTCTTC
TRBJ2-6 TRBV11-2 NA NA CASSFGAINVLTF TGTGCCAGCAGCTTCGGGGCAATCAACGTCCTGACTTTC